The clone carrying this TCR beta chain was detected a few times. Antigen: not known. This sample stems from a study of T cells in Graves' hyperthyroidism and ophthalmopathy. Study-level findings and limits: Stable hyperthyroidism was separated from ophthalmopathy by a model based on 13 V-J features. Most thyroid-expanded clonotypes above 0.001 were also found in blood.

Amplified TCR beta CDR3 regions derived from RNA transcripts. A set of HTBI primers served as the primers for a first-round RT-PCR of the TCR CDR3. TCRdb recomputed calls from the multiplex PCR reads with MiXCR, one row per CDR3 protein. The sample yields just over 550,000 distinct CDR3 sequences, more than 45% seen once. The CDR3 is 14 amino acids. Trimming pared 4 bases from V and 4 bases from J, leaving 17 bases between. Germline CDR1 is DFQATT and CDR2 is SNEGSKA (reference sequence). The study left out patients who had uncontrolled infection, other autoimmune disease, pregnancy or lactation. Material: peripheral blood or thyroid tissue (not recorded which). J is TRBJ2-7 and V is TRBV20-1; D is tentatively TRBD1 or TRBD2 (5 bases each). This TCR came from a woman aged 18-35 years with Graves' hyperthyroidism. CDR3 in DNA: TGCAGTGCTAAACCCGGGACCACACCTTACGAGCAGTACTTC. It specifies CSAKPGTTPYEQYF.